This T cell receptor beta chain was sequenced in a study of blood T cell repertoires in COVID-19. At the level of the study: There were acute and convalescent COVID-19 samples, and they came from the United States, Italy and Spain. Sample material is recorded as cDNA or gDNA derived from T cells, B-cell-depleted T cells, or PBMCs.

V was clipped by 3 bases and J by 7 bases; unmatched bases: 1. The CDR3 contains 13 residues. Germline values: CDR1 LGHDT, CDR2 YNNKEL (reference sequence). Original analysis: Amplification with reference gene primers provided the estimates of nucleated cell counts. The method was immunoSEQ multiplex PCR; TCRdb's version includes in-frame clones alone and lacks a portion of them. V, J and clone size are those of that table, while D and trimming were read from the DNA. The table shows about 320,000 clones, with 85% occurring only once. The sequencing sample was made of peripheral blood. The TCR was taken from a human donor in a cohort sampled during active COVID-19. The chain links TRBV3-1 (or the pseudogene TRBV3-2) to TRBJ1-4, with 8 bases that match TRBD1. The CDR3 reads CASSQGTGEKLFF. CDR3 DNA sequence: TGTGCCAGCAGCCAGGGGACAGGTGAAAAACTGTTTTTT.